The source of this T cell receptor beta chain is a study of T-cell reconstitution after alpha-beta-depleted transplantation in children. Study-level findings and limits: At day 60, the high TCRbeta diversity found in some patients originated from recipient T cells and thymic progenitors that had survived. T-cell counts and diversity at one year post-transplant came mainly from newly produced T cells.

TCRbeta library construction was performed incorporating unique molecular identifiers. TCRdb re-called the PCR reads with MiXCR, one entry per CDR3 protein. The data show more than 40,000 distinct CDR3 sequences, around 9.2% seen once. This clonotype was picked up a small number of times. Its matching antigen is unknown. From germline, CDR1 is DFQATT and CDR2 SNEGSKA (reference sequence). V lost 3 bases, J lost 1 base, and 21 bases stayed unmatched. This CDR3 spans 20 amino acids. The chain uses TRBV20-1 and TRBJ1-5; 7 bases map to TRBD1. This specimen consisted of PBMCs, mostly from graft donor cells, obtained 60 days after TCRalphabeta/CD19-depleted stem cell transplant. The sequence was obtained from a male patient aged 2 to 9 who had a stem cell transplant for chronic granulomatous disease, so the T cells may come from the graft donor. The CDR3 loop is CSASLLRQGGFAWSNQPQHF. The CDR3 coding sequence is TGCAGTGCTAGCTTGCTTAGACAGGGTGGGTTTGCATGGAGCAATCAGCCCCAGCATTTT.